The rows below give T cell receptor beta chains drawn from one sample of a study of CD8+ T cells in alopecia areata. Sequenced by immunoSEQ multiplex PCR; TCRdb stores in-frame clones only, minus some. The data contain about 280,000 clones, 55% to 70% of them singletons. Material: CD4+ T cells sorted from blood, obtained at week 24, from a patient treated with tofacitinib. These receptors all stem from a human donor with alopecia areata. Both conserved end residues are part of each CDR3. The order of the fields is V gene, J gene, CDR3 protein.

TRBV6-5	TRBJ1-2	CASSLNRGGYTF
TRBV23-1	TRBJ1-5	CASSRQWGGWNSNQPQHF
TRBV15	TRBJ2-1	CATSRDYGDRTGNEQFF
TRBV5-4	TRBJ2-2	CASSLAGSFTGELFF
TRBV7-9	TRBJ2-3	CASSGGEDTQYF
TRBV27	TRBJ2-7	CARNWGLGSYEQYF
TRBV5-4	TRBJ2-5	CASSQGTGEETQYF
TRBV29-1	TRBJ1-1	CSASRGPEAFF
TRBV29-1	TRBJ2-1	CSVEDYRVNSYNEQFF
TRBV27	TRBJ2-7	CASSFGLAGGPSSYEQYF
TRBV10-3	TRBJ2-1	CAISGPGQASYNEQFF
TRBV30	TRBJ1-3	CAWTRRVEDTIYF
TRBV29-1	TRBJ2-2	CSVRNAPTGELFF
TRBV29-1	TRBJ2-3	CSVFYRGYTDTQYF
TRBV28	TRBJ1-1	CASNTVNTEAFF
TRBV6-5	TRBJ1-2	CASSYDTNYGYTF
TRBV25-1	TRBJ1-2	CASSAPGDYGYTF
TRBV6-5	TRBJ1-2	CATLGQRDIYGYTF
TRBV4-1	TRBJ1-5	CASSRTDRDNQPQHF
TRBV21-1	TRBJ2-3	CASSKGSLPSDTQYF
TRBV5-4	TRBJ1-1	CASSGSRGSLTEAFF
TRBV2	TRBJ1-3	CASAYSGNTIYF
TRBV29-1	TRBJ2-7	CSGGQGDPRHEQYF
TRBV11-2	TRBJ1-1	CASSLKSVDTEAFF
TRBV10-3	TRBJ1-1	CAITAAPSGNTEAFF
TRBV11-2	TRBJ2-3	CASSPYTDTQYF